These T cell receptor beta chains were read from a single sample in a study of blood T cells in healthy people across ages. A single record per CDR3 protein comes from TCRdb applying MiXCR to the 5' RACE reads. The table has around 580,000 distinct CDR3 sequences, 45% to 55% seen once. The sample consisted of blood. All receptors derive from a man older than 75 in good health. Each CDR3 is given with its conserved first and last residue. The order of the fields is V gene, clone size, J gene, D gene, CDR3 DNA, CDR3 protein. D genes are given only for firm matches. Expanded clones are given a class, and other clones once, few, many or no size at all.

TRBV20-1	few	TRBJ2-5	TRBD2	TGCAGTGCTAGATTCCTAGCGGGAGCAGAGACCCAGTACTTC	CSARFLAGAETQYF
TRBV20-1	.	TRBJ2-5	TRBD1	TGCAGTGCTGGCCCCCCTACAGGGGTATCGGTGGAGACCCAGTACTTC	CSAGPPTGVSVETQYF
TRBV10-3	.	TRBJ2-3	.	TGTGCCATCAGTGAATCTACCGACTTCGATACGCAGTATTTT	CAISESTDFDTQYF
TRBV29-1	few	TRBJ1-5	.	TGCAGCGTTCGAACGGATAGCAATCAGCCCCAGCATTTT	CSVRTDSNQPQHF
TRBV2	.	TRBJ2-1	TRBD1	TGTGCCACGATGTGGGACAGGGGCAATGAGCAGTTCTTC	CATMWDRGNEQFF
TRBV18	once	TRBJ2-7	.	TGTGCCAGCTCATCCCTCGAATCCTACGAGCAGTACTTC	CASSSLESYEQYF
TRBV20-1	few	TRBJ2-1	.	TGCAGTGCTAGGGCCTCACAGAATGAGCAGTTCTTC	CSARASQNEQFF
TRBV7-9	.	TRBJ2-1	TRBD1	TGTGCCAGCAGCCCTGGACAGGGCATTTACAATGAGCAGTTCTTC	CASSPGQGIYNEQFF
TRBV29-1	.	TRBJ1-2	.	TGCAGCGTTGAAGCAACGGGGAGCGGAGGTGATAACTATGGCTACACCTTC	CSVEATGSGGDNYGYTF
TRBV6-5	few	TRBJ2-1	.	TGTGCCAGCAAAGTTGACGCTACGACTGAGCAGTTCTTC	CASKVDATTEQFF
TRBV6-6	many	TRBJ2-4	.	TGTGCCAGCAGTTACTCGGGAGGGGGAAACATTCAGTACTTC	CASSYSGGGNIQYF
TRBV6-5	many	TRBJ2-3	.	TGTGCCAGCAGAGGAAAGACTAGTTATCCCACAGATACGCAGTATTTT	CASRGKTSYPTDTQYF
TRBV20-1	.	TRBJ1-2	.	TGCAGTGCTAGAGGCCTGGGCTATGGCTACACCTTC	CSARGLGYGYTF
TRBV9	.	TRBJ1-1	.	TGTGCCAGCAGCGTGGGGGGCGTGATCACTGAAGCTTTCTTT	CASSVGGVITEAFF
TRBV28	.	TRBJ2-7	TRBD1	TGTGCCAGCAGCGACAGGGTCAATGAGCAGTACTTC	CASSDRVNEQYF
TRBV28	.	TRBJ2-7	.	TGTGCCAGCAGGGCGTGGAACGAGCAGTACTTC	CASRAWNEQYF
TRBV10-3	.	TRBJ2-3	.	TGTGCCATCGCTGCCGGAGGGTCAGGGATCACAGATACGCAGTATTTT	CAIAAGGSGITDTQYF
TRBV2	.	TRBJ2-3	.	TGTGCCAGCAATATACAACTACCGTCCACAGATACGCAGTATTTT	CASNIQLPSTDTQYF
TRBV20-1	.	TRBJ2-3	.	TGCAGTCCGAAGCCCGGGGCGGGAATCACAGATACGCAGTATTTT	CSPKPGAGITDTQYF
TRBV20-1	few	TRBJ2-1	.	TGCATCGTCGGGAGTAACAATGAGCAGTTCTTC	CIVGSNNEQFF
TRBV10-3	.	TRBJ2-5	.	TGTGCCATCAGTGAGGCCCAGTTGGGGGGAGCCTCGTACTTC	CAISEAQLGGASYF
TRBV29-1	.	TRBJ2-2	TRBD1	TGCAGCGTTTCTGGACAGGGGGCAGGACTCACCGGGGAGCTGTTTTTT	CSVSGQGAGLTGELFF
TRBV5-1	.	TRBJ2-6	.	TGCGCCAGCAGGGTCGACAGGTTTGGCTCTGGGGCCAACGTCCTGACTTTC	CASRVDRFGSGANVLTF
TRBV6-6	many	TRBJ1-6	TRBD1	TGTGCCAGCAGCCCGGACAGGGCAGGTTCACCCCTCCACTTT	CASSPDRAGSPLHF
TRBV4-1	.	TRBJ2-5	.	TGCGCCAGCAGCCAGTGGAGGAAAGAGACCCAGTACTTC	CASSQWRKETQYF
TRBV12-3/TRBV12-4	.	TRBJ2-3	TRBD1	TGTGCCAGCAGATCGGACAGGGGGTACGATACGCAGTATTTT	CASRSDRGYDTQYF
TRBV4-2	.	TRBJ2-3	TRBD2	TGTGCCAGCAGCCAAGATCTTGCTCGCGGGGGGGCCTCAGATACGCAGTATTTT	CASSQDLARGGASDTQYF
TRBV7-9	.	TRBJ1-2	TRBD1	TGTGCCAGCAGCCCAGGGGGCCGCTATGACTACACCTTC	CASSPGGRYDYTF
TRBV12-3/TRBV12-4	.	TRBJ2-3	.	TGTGCCAGCACCAAAGAGGCTAGCCCCGGGTATTTT	CASTKEASPGYF
TRBV5-1	.	TRBJ2-6	.	TGCGCCAGCAGCTTGGGGCCTGTCGGGGCCAACGTCCTGACTTTC	CASSLGPVGANVLTF
TRBV28	.	TRBJ1-1	.	TGTGCCAGCAGATCCGCCGGGGGCAAACTCGAAGCTTTCTTT	CASRSAGGKLEAFF
TRBV7-9	.	TRBJ2-2	TRBD1	TGTGCCAGCAGCTTACCCCGAAGGACAGGGAACACCGGGGAGCTGTTTTTT	CASSLPRRTGNTGELFF
TRBV6-6	.	TRBJ2-1	TRBD1	TGTGCCAGTAGTTACCTGGGGACAGGGTACAATGAGCAGTTCTTC	CASSYLGTGYNEQFF
TRBV7-9	.	TRBJ2-2	TRBD1	TGTGCCAGCATTAAGGGACAGGAGAACACCGGGGAGCTGTTTTTT	CASIKGQENTGELFF
TRBV6-5	few	TRBJ1-1	.	TGTGCCAGCAGTTACCCAAAAAAAGCAATGAATAAATTGGACACTGAAGCTTTCTTT	CASSYPKKAMNKLDTEAFF
TRBV28	.	TRBJ2-3	TRBD2	TGTGCCAGCAGTTTTCCCCCACTAGCGGGTCTTCAGTATTTT	CASSFPPLAGLQYF
TRBV20-1	.	TRBJ1-2	TRBD1	TGCAGTGCTAGAAGACAGGGGGCGGGTGGCTACACCTTC	CSARRQGAGGYTF
TRBV7-9	many	TRBJ2-4	.	TGTGCCAGCAGCCTCCTACCCCCCCGGTCACAGTCACTTATAGCCAAAAACATTCAGTACTTC	CASSLLPPRSQSLIAKNIQYF
TRBV18	many	TRBJ2-6	TRBD1	TGTGCCAGCTCACCGCTCTTACCAGGGACAGCTGGGGCCAACGTCCTGACTTTC	CASSPLLPGTAGANVLTF
TRBV6-5	.	TRBJ1-6	TRBD1	TGTGCCAGCAGTTACACCCACGGGACAGTTAGTTCACCCCTCCACTTT	CASSYTHGTVSSPLHF
TRBV20-1	.	TRBJ2-1	.	TGCAGTGCTAGAATAAGGGACGGCTCCTACAATGAGCAGTTCTTC	CSARIRDGSYNEQFF
TRBV7-2	.	TRBJ2-7	.	TGTGCCAGCAGCTTAAATGGCGGGGTAAGCTCCTACGAGCAGTACTTC	CASSLNGGVSSYEQYF
TRBV29-1	many	TRBJ2-3	.	TGCAGCGTCCAACGGACGGATACGCAGTATTTT	CSVQRTDTQYF
TRBV6-6	many	TRBJ2-7	TRBD1	TGTGCCAGCGTCTCGGGACAGGGTACCTACGAGCAGTACTTC	CASVSGQGTYEQYF
TRBV6-1	.	TRBJ2-3	TRBD2	TGTGCCAGCAGTCCTAGCGGGCCTACCCAAGATACGCAGTATTTT	CASSPSGPTQDTQYF
TRBV20-1	.	TRBJ2-1	.	TGCAGTGGCAGGGTCGGAGACTACAATGAGCAGTTCTTC	CSGRVGDYNEQFF
TRBV6-6	few	TRBJ1-1	.	TGTGCCAGCAGTCCGCCAGGGACGGTTCGCACTGAAGCTTTCTTT	CASSPPGTVRTEAFF
TRBV12-3/TRBV12-4	.	TRBJ2-7	TRBD2	TGTGCCAGCAGTCCACTGGGACTAGCGGCCGGCTACGAGCAGTACTTC	CASSPLGLAAGYEQYF